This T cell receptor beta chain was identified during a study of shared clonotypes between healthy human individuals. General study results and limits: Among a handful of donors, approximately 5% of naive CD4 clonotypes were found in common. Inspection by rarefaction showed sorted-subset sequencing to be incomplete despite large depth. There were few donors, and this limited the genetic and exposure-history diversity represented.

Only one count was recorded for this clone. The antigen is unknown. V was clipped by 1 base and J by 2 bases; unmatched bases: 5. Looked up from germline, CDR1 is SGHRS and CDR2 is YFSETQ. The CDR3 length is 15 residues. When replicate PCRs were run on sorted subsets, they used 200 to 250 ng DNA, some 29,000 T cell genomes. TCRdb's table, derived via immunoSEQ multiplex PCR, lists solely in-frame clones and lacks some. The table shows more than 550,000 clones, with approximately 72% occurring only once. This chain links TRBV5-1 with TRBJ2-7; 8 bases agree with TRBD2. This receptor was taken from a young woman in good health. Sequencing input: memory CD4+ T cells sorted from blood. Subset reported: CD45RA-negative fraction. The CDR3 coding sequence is TGCGCCAGCAGCTTGAGTAGTAGCGGGACCTACGAGCAGTACTTC. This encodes CASSLSSSGTYEQYF. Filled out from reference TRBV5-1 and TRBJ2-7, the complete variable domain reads KAGVTQTPRYLIKTRGQQVTLSCSPISGHRSVSWYQQTPGQGLQFLFEYFSETQRNKGNFPGRFSGRQFSNSRSEMNVSTLELGDSALYLCASSLSSSGTYEQYFGPGTRLTVT.